Shown below are 22 T cell receptor beta chains from a single sample sequenced in a study of neurological immune-mediated disorders. TCRdb called the 5' RACE reads again in MiXCR, with one record for every CDR3 protein. Here the sample spans tens of thousands of distinct CDR3 sequences, about an eighth being singletons. The time point: longitudinal time-point 1 (baseline). The specimen was PBMCs. These receptor sequences come from a female donor with HTLV-1-associated myelopathy (HAM/TSP).

As concerns this clonotype: The junction does not match germline at one end; this may be a read error. CDR3 protein: CSISDGKGGYEQYF. CDR3 DNA: TGTTCCATCAGTGACGGAAAGGGGGGATACGAGCAGTACTTC. The chain recombines TRBV10-3 with TRBJ2-7; possibly TRBD1 or TRBD2 for D (6 bases each). CDR1 ENHRY and CDR2 SYGVKD come from the germline V gene. The CDR3 contains 14 residues.

This clonotype has at least ten counts. This rearrangement joins TRBV7-2 to TRBJ2-5; 10 bases are shared with TRBD2. The CDR3 has 14 residues. Per germline, CDR1 SGHTA and CDR2 FQGNSA. V lost 3 bases to trimming and J lost 4 bases; unmatched junction nucleotides: 2. CDR3 sequence reads: CASSFQRGGETQYF. DNA for the CDR3: TGTGCCAGCAGCTTCCAGCGGGGGGGAGAGACCCAGTACTTC.

This clonotype has a count of ten or more. V and J are TRBV28 and TRBJ2-7, with D maybe TRBD1 (5 bases). CDR1 and CDR2 (germline): MDHEN, SYDVKM. CDR3 size: 13 residues. With 6 bases removed from V and 2 bases from J, the gap between germline ends came to 11 bases. CDR3 bases: TGTGCCAGCAGGCCCCAGGGTACCTACGAGCAGTACTTC. Translating it yields CASRPQGTYEQYF.

This clonotype has a count of ten or more. The chain uses TRBV5-5 and TRBJ2-7; possibly TRBD1 or TRBD2 for D (5 bases each). This CDR3 contains 12 residues. Trimming removed 4 bases from V and 4 bases from J, with 9 bases in between. The V gene's germline CDR1 is SGHKS and CDR2 YYEKEE (reference sequence). The DNA for the CDR3 is TGTGCCAGCAGCGAGGGGTTTTACGAGCAGTACTTC. Translated: CASSEGFYEQYF.

As regards this clonotype: A read error may explain this, as a much larger clone is one base away. The rearrangement uses TRBV5-6 and TRBJ1-5; TRBD1 might be the D (5 bases). Per germline, CDR1 SGHDT and CDR2 YYEEEE. The CDR3 length is 14 residues. Deletions cut 2 bases from V and 9 bases from J, with 15 bases between. CDR3 DNA sequence: TGTGCCAGCAGCTTCCAGGGCAGACCCCTGCCCCAGCATTTT. Translated: CASSFQGRPLPQHF.

This clonotype came up many times. The J gene is TRBJ1-6, the V gene TRBV20-1; the D is unclear. The CDR3 spans 15 residues. Trimming removed 0 bases at V and 6 bases at J, with 12 bases between. The V gene's germline CDR1 is DFQATT and CDR2 SNEGSKA (reference sequence). CDR3 sequence (DNA): TGCAGTGCTAGAGACCGGGTGGCGGGTAATTCACCCCTCCACTTT. Amino acid sequence: CSARDRVAGNSPLHF.

This clonotype was counted at least ten times. V usage is TRBV5-1 and J usage is TRBJ2-1; a weak D match, TRBD1 (6 bases). Trimming removed 4 bases from V and 8 bases from J, with 22 bases in between. CDR1 SGHRS and CDR2 YFSETQ come from the germline V gene. CDR3 length: 16 amino acids. The CDR3 DNA follows: TGCGCCAGCAGCCAAAATACGGGACATAGGGGAGATGAGCAGTTCTTC. Protein: CASSQNTGHRGDEQFF.

This clonotype was seen ten or more times. At one of its ends the junction is not consistent with the germline gene, which may arise from a read error. The rearrangement uses TRBV15 and TRBJ2-1; 7 nucleotides match TRBD2. From germline, CDR1 is LNHNV and CDR2 YYDKDF (reference sequence). This CDR3 is built from 17 residues. CDR3 DNA: TGTGCTACCAGCAGAGATGAGGGCGGGGGCTCCTACAATGAGCAGTTCTTC. The encoded protein is CATSRDEGGGSYNEQFF.

This clonotype was counted ten times or more. V gene TRBV20-1 combines with J gene TRBJ2-1; tentatively, D is TRBD2 (5 bases). Germline CDR1 is DFQATT and CDR2 is SNEGSKA (reference sequence). This CDR3 comprises 12 residues. Trimming took 6 bases from V and 9 from J, leaving 15 bases between them. The CDR3 region has the DNA TGCAGTGCCTCTATACTAGAAACTGAGCAGTTCTTC. This codes for CSASILETEQFF.

This clonotype showed up many times. The chain couples TRBV5-1 to TRBJ2-5; weak D call: TRBD2 (5 bases). In germline, CDR1 is SGHRS, CDR2 YFSETQ. The CDR3 is 18 amino acids. The V and J ends lost 1 base and 1 base respectively, with 20 bases between them. CDR3: CASSLMPDSIYVQETQYF. The CDR3 region has the DNA TGCGCCAGCAGCTTGATGCCGGACTCCATATACGTCCAAGAGACCCAGTACTTC.

This clonotype was counted ten times or more. The chain couples TRBV7-8 to TRBJ1-3; possibly TRBD1 for D (6 bases). Germline values: CDR1 SGHVS, CDR2 FQNEAQ. Between the trimmed V and J ends, which lost 2 bases and 2 bases, there was a span of 13 bases. The CDR3 covers 16 residues. CDR3 in DNA: TGTGCCAGCAGCTTACGGGGGGCGAGGGCTGGAAACACCATATATTTT. Its protein is CASSLRGARAGNTIYF. The variable domain in full, completed from reference TRBV7-8 and TRBJ1-3, reads GAGVSQSPRYKVAKRGQDVALRCDPISGHVSLFWYQQALGQGPEFLTYFQNEAQLDKSGLPSDRFFAERPEGSVSTLKIQRTQQEDSAVYLCASSLRGARAGNTIYFGEGSWLTVV.

This clonotype was detected many times. J is TRBJ2-1 and V is TRBV5-1, with D unresolved. Germline V gene data show CDR1 as SGHRS and CDR2 as YFSETQ. The CDR3 contains 14 residues. The V and J ends lost 4 bases and 6 bases respectively, with 14 bases between them. CDR3 bases: TGCGCCAGCAGCCTGGAAGGGCTCAGCAATGAGCAGTTCTTC. This encodes CASSLEGLSNEQFF.

For this clonotype: A read error may be the cause here, since a much bigger clone is one base away. The chain combines TRBV12-3 or TRBV12-4 with TRBJ2-2; D might be TRBD1 or TRBD2, each matching 5 bases. The length of the CDR3 is 15 residues. CDR3 sequence: CACSLFGGNTGELFF. DNA for the CDR3: TGTGCCTGCAGTTTATTTGGGGGGAACACCGGGGAGCTGTTTTTT.

There are many counts of this clonotype. The CDR3 region has the DNA TGTGCCAGCAGCGTAACTCCCGGGAGCTCCTACAATGAGCAGTTCTTC. Its translation: CASSVTPGSSYNEQFF. J is TRBJ2-1 and V is TRBV9; tentatively, D is TRBD2 (6 bases). There are 16 residues in the CDR3. The V and J ends lost 1 base and 0 bases respectively, with 11 bases between them. CDR1 SGDLS and CDR2 YYNGEE come from the germline V gene. The variable domain in full, completed from reference TRBV9 and TRBJ2-1, reads DSGVTQTPKHLITATGQRVTLRCSPRSGDLSVYWYQQSLDQGLQFLIQYYNGEERAKGNILERFSAQQFPDLHSELNLSSLELGDSALYFCASSVTPGSSYNEQFFGPGTRLTVL.

This clonotype was seen at least ten times. This chain links TRBV29-1 with TRBJ2-2; D tentatively reads TRBD1 or TRBD2 (5 bases each). Germline V CDR1 and CDR2: SQVTM, ANQGSEA. V was clipped by 7 bases and J by 1 base, with 10 bases between them. This CDR3 region has 13 residues. CDR3 coding DNA: TGCAGCGCCGGGACCCTGAACACCGGGGAGCTGTTTTTT. It encodes CSAGTLNTGELFF.

This clonotype was counted ten times or more. This sequence joins TRBV28 and TRBJ1-2; D unresolved. The CDR3 spans 11 residues. Trimming left V 10 bases short and J 5 bases short, with 11 bases between. The germline CDR1 and CDR2 sequences are MDHEN and SYDVKM. The CDR3 region is CATSWSYGYTF. The CDR3 DNA is TGTGCCACCTCTTGGTCGTATGGCTACACCTTC.

This clonotype was detected a few times. The V call is TRBV4-2, the J call TRBJ2-1, with TRBD2 matching over 10 bases. This CDR3 is built from 15 residues. V shed 4 bases, J shed 8 bases, and the junction held 8 bases outside the gene matches. CDR1 is LGHNA and CDR2 is YNFKEQ in the germline V gene. This chain's CDR3 is CASSRERGGFHEQFF. The DNA for the CDR3 is TGTGCCAGCAGCCGCGAGCGGGGGGGCTTTCATGAGCAGTTCTTC.

This sequence joins TRBV7-9 and TRBJ2-3, with TRBD1 matching over 8 bases. This CDR3 is 15 amino acids long. The junction had 5 bases not matched to a gene; V was cut back by 2 bases and J by 4 bases. Germline values: CDR1 SEHNR, CDR2 FQNEAQ (reference sequence). The CDR3 bases are TGTGCCAGCAGCTTATCAGGGGGCATATCAGATACGCAGTATTTT. It specifies CASSLSGGISDTQYF.

This clonotype was seen at least ten times. The V and J genes are TRBV9 and TRBJ2-7; D is possibly TRBD1 or TRBD2 (5 bases each). The V gene's germline CDR1 is SGDLS and CDR2 YYNGEE. V shed 0 bases and J shed 2 bases, with 6 bases lying between them. The CDR3 extends over 13 amino acids. Here the CDR3 reads CASSVGGTYEQYF. DNA of the CDR3: TGTGCCAGCAGCGTAGGGGGGACCTACGAGCAGTACTTC.

This clonotype was counted ten times or more. The chain has TRBV27 and TRBJ2-1; TRBD1 aligns across 12 bases. CDR3 length: 14 residues. Per germline, CDR1 MNHEY and CDR2 SMNVEV (reference sequence). V trimming: 6 bases; J trimming: 6 bases; junction bases outside the gene matches: 3. The CDR3 coding sequence is TGTGCCAGCAGGCCGGGACAGGGGGCCAATGAGCAGTTCTTC. This encodes CASRPGQGANEQFF.

Many counts were recorded for this clonotype. The rearrangement links TRBV7-2 to TRBJ2-2; maybe TRBD2 (7 bases). CDR3 size: 16 residues. Germline V gene sequence: CDR1 SGHTA, CDR2 FQGNSA. V was shortened by 5 bases and J by 3 bases, with 16 bases between the two germline ends. The CDR3 protein is CASSERGARDTGELFF. CDR3 bases: TGTGCCAGCAGCGAACGGGGGGCGAGGGACACCGGGGAGCTGTTTTTT.

This clonotype was detected many times. The chain links TRBV5-6 to TRBJ2-1; no firm D call. Deletions cut 5 bases from V and 6 bases from J, with 6 bases between. Germline V gives CDR1 SGHDT, CDR2 YYEEEE. This CDR3 comprises 11 residues. In DNA form, the CDR3 reads TGTGCCAGCAGTCGGGTCAATGAGCAGTTCTTC. Translation: CASSRVNEQFF.